This entry concerns a single TCR beta chain. No antigen is known for it. V lost 5 bases, J lost 0 bases, and 8 bases lay in between. Germline CDR1 is SGHRS and CDR2 is YFSETQ. The CDR3 runs to 13 residues. The data belong to a study of identical twins. Study results and caveats: The study reached conclusions through statistical analysis that was cross-sectional, not following the same donors.

TCRdb recomputed calls from the 5' RACE reads with MiXCR, one row per CDR3 protein. The sample consists of 400,000 to 650,000 distinct CDR3 sequences, approximately 22% of them appearing once. These data were also reused for a study on T cells expressing NK-cell markers. This second study says: It was sorted CD3+CD56-NKG2C+, CD3+CD56+NKG2C- and CD3+CD56+NKG2C+ T cells that provided the TCR beta repertoires. The sequencing cohort of eight donors included seven HCMV-seropositive individuals and one seronegative individual. Among four donors, these clonotypes also ranked first in the CD3+CD56-NKG2C+ fraction.

V gene TRBV5-1 combines with J gene TRBJ1-1; D is unresolved. This clonotype was obtained from a woman aged 18-35 years in good health. Sequenced input: CD4+ T cells sorted from blood. The CDR3 is CASRVVLNTEAFF. The DNA of the CDR3 is TGCGCCAGCAGGGTGGTTTTGAACACTGAAGCTTTCTTT.